Listed below are T cell receptor beta chains from one sample, sequenced in a study of vaccination effects on CD4 cells after COVID-19. The protocol was immunoSEQ multiplex PCR, while the TCRdb copy is restricted to in-frame clones and leaves out a portion. In the table there are tens of thousands of clones, 66% of which are singletons. For these TCRs, the target antigens are not known. This sample comprised CD4+ T cells from PBMCs cultured with HCoV-OC43 spike peptides, obtained before COVID-19 vaccination. These receptors all come from a human donor who received a COVID-19 vaccine. Each CDR3 is given with its conserved first and last residue. The order of the fields is clone size, V gene, D gene, J gene, CDR3 protein, CDR3 DNA. A D gene is named only where the DNA matches it firmly. Clone size is given for some rows only: seen once, a few or many times, or a class if the clone is expanded.

few,TRBV28,NA,TRBJ1-1,CASSSGSTEAFF,TGTGCCAGCAGTTCAGGGAGTACTGAAGCTTTCTTT
once,TRBV28,TRBD1,TRBJ1-3,CASSLEYWDRDSGNTIYF,TGTGCCAGCAGTTTAGAATACTGGGACAGGGACTCTGGAAACACCATATATTTT
NA,TRBV5-5,TRBD1,TRBJ2-1,CASSIQGSNEQFF,TGTGCCAGCAGCATACAGGGGAGCAATGAGCAGTTCTTC
once,TRBV7-6,TRBD2,TRBJ2-7,CASSLRLAGGLSHEQYF,TGTGCCAGCAGCTTAAGGCTAGCGGGAGGGCTTTCCCACGAGCAGTACTTC
NA,TRBV12-3/TRBV12-4,NA,TRBJ2-1,CASSPEFRLPQFF,TGTGCCAGCAGCCCCGAATTCCGATTGCCGCAGTTCTTC
NA,TRBV19,TRBD2,TRBJ2-1,CASTGRPSSYNEQFF,TGTGCCAGTACCGGGAGGCCGAGCTCCTACAATGAGCAGTTCTTC
NA,TRBV12-3/TRBV12-4,NA,TRBJ2-7,CASSRDNREQYF,TGTGCCAGCAGTAGGGACAACCGCGAGCAGTACTTC
NA,TRBV7-8,NA,TRBJ1-1,CASSIRTATLEAFF,TGTGCCAGCAGCATTCGGACAGCCACCCTTGAAGCTTTCTTT
few,TRBV27,TRBD1,TRBJ2-1,CASSSVQGAKNEQFF,TGTGCCAGCAGTTCCGTACAGGGGGCAAAGAATGAGCAGTTCTTC
NA,TRBV29-1,NA,TRBJ2-7,CSVAGGGEQYF,TGCAGCGTTGCAGGAGGGGGCGAGCAGTACTTC
NA,TRBV27,NA,TRBJ2-1,CASSLRLAIKDHYNEQFF,TGTGCCAGCAGTTTGAGGCTAGCGATAAAAGACCACTACAATGAGCAGTTCTTC
NA,TRBV4-1,NA,TRBJ2-7,CASSRLPLTGVHSYEQYF,TGCGCCAGCAGCCGACTACCTCTAACCGGGGTCCACTCCTACGAGCAGTACTTC
NA,TRBV11-2,NA,TRBJ2-4,CASSPFSERNIQYF,TGTGCCAGCAGCCCTTTTTCCGAGAGGAACATTCAGTACTTC
few,TRBV2,TRBD1,TRBJ1-6,CASSGTRDRGSPLHF,TGTGCCAGCAGTGGGACCCGGGACAGGGGTTCACCCCTCCACTTT
NA,TRBV7-9,TRBD2,TRBJ2-1,CASSLERGGHNEQFF,TGTGCCAGCAGCTTAGAGCGGGGGGGACACAATGAGCAGTTCTTC
NA,TRBV9,NA,TRBJ2-1,CASSVGVASRVGANEQFF,TGTGCCAGCAGCGTTGGAGTGGCTTCTAGGGTCGGAGCTAATGAGCAGTTCTTC
NA,TRBV2,NA,TRBJ2-5,CASRYQETQYF,TGTGCCAGCCGATATCAAGAGACCCAGTACTTC
NA,TRBV28,TRBD2,TRBJ2-1,CASSFRGGYNEQFF,TGTGCCAGCAGTTTCCGGGGGGGCTACAATGAGCAGTTCTTC
few,TRBV12-3/TRBV12-4,NA,TRBJ2-7,CASSLDRTGQYF,TGTGCCAGCAGTTTAGACCGAACGGGGCAGTACTTC
NA,TRBV3-1/TRBV3-2,NA,TRBJ2-1,CASSQETAGSQFF,TGTGCCAGCAGCCAAGAAACGGCGGGATCTCAGTTCTTC
once,TRBV6-2/TRBV6-3,NA,TRBJ2-7,CASSRRLVPEQYF,TGTGCCAGCAGCCGCAGACTAGTTCCCGAGCAGTACTTC
NA,TRBV25-1,NA,TRBJ2-3,CASRGKGWRDTDTQYF,TGTGCCAGCAGGGGGAAGGGATGGCGGGACACAGATACGCAGTATTTT
NA,TRBV6-5,NA,TRBJ2-7,CASISETYEQYF,TGTGCCAGCATCTCGGAAACCTACGAGCAGTACTTC
NA,TRBV5-4,NA,TRBJ2-7,CASTKGVSGYSYEQYF,TGTGCCAGCACCAAGGGGGTTAGCGGTTACTCCTACGAGCAGTACTTC
NA,TRBV5-1,NA,TRBJ2-3,CASSLGRRTSLDTQYF,TGCGCCAGCAGCTTGGGGCGCCGGACGTCCTTAGATACGCAGTATTTT
NA,TRBV19,TRBD1,TRBJ1-3,CASSTGTGHGNTIYF,TGTGCCAGTAGTACCGGGACAGGGCATGGAAACACCATATATTTT
NA,TRBV27,NA,TRBJ2-5,CASSPRGRETQYF,TGTGCCAGCAGTCCTCGGGGGCGAGAGACCCAGTACTTC
NA,TRBV11-2,TRBD1,TRBJ2-4,CASSLEQGNIQYF,TGTGCCAGCAGCCTGGAACAGGGGAACATTCAGTACTTC
NA,TRBV19,NA,TRBJ1-1,CASSIVSPNTEAFF,TGTGCCAGTAGTATAGTTAGCCCGAACACTGAAGCTTTCTTT
NA,TRBV5-1,TRBD1,TRBJ2-5,CASSLGSGGEETQYF,TGCGCCAGCAGCTTGGGGTCAGGGGGTGAAGAGACCCAGTACTTC
NA,TRBV3-1/TRBV3-2,TRBD1,TRBJ1-4,CASSQAVSGGEKLFF,TGTGCCAGCAGCCAAGCCGTTTCAGGGGGCGAAAAACTGTTTTTT
NA,TRBV7-6,TRBD2,TRBJ2-7,CASSRMTSGGEQYF,TGTGCCAGCAGCCGGATGACTAGCGGGGGCGAGCAGTACTTC
NA,TRBV2,NA,TRBJ2-5,CASSGTAKETQYF,TGTGCCAGCAGTGGGACAGCCAAAGAGACCCAGTACTTC
NA,TRBV7-8,NA,TRBJ1-5,CASSLEAYGDQPQHF,TGTGCCAGCAGCTTAGAGGCCTATGGGGATCAGCCCCAGCATTTT
few,TRBV6-4,NA,TRBJ1-1,CASRSNPENTEAFF,TGTGCCAGCAGGTCCAACCCAGAGAACACTGAAGCTTTCTTT